This is a list of T cell receptor beta chains from one sample in a study of OX40 agonist ivuxolimab in advanced cancers. Assay used: immunoSEQ multiplex PCR; TCRdb lists only in-frame clones, some missing. This sample has 100,000 or so clones, with about 96% found just once. Sequencing used CD4+ or CD8+ T cells sorted from blood, obtained in a trial of the OX40 agonist ivuxolimab. These receptors all come from an adult with an advanced solid tumor such as melanoma, head and neck, liver or kidney cancer. CDR3s include the opening cysteine and the closing phenylalanine or tryptophan. A D gene is named only where the DNA matches it firmly. Clone size is given for some rows only: seen once, a few or many times, or a class if the clone is expanded.

TRBV27	NA	TRBJ2-1	NA	11	CASSLLNEQFF	TGTGCCAGCAGTTTATTGAATGAGCAGTTCTTC
TRBV27	NA	TRBJ1-2	NA	16	CASSFRGGTDLGGYTF	TGTGCCAGCAGTTTCCGGGGAGGGACGGATTTGGGTGGCTACACCTTC
TRBV10-3	NA	TRBJ2-7	TRBD1	12	CATRTGDYEQYF	TGTGCCACAAGGACAGGGGACTACGAGCAGTACTTC
TRBV4-1	NA	TRBJ2-2	NA	15	CASSPQGAGAGELFF	TGCGCCAGCAGCCCTCAGGGGGCGGGGGCCGGGGAGCTGTTTTTT
TRBV9	NA	TRBJ2-1	TRBD2	17	CASSVAFSAGGPSEQFF	TGTGCCAGCAGCGTAGCTTTTTCGGCGGGAGGGCCCAGTGAGCAGTTCTTC
TRBV27	NA	TRBJ1-2	NA	13	CASTQGIDYGYTF	TGTGCCAGCACCCAGGGTATTGACTATGGCTACACCTTC
TRBV7-6	NA	TRBJ2-5	NA	14	CASSRTTLQETQYF	TGTGCCAGCAGTCGAACTACGCTCCAAGAGACCCAGTACTTC
TRBV19	NA	TRBJ2-6	NA	14	CASGADSGANVLTF	TGTGCCAGTGGGGCGGACTCTGGGGCCAACGTCCTGACTTTC
TRBV29-1	NA	TRBJ2-7	TRBD1	12	CSSLGQGNEQYF	TGCAGCTCTCTCGGACAGGGAAACGAGCAGTACTTC
TRBV6-1	once	TRBJ1-4	TRBD1	17	CASSEFPLQGTNEKLFF	TGTGCCAGCAGTGAATTCCCATTACAGGGGACTAATGAAAAACTGTTTTTT
TRBV5-8	NA	TRBJ1-4	NA	14	CASSHVGTNEKLFF	TGTGCCAGCAGCCATGTCGGTACTAATGAAAAACTGTTTTTT
TRBV7-8	NA	TRBJ1-5	TRBD1	15	CASSSPGTGDKPQHF	TGTGCCAGCAGCAGCCCCGGGACAGGTGATAAGCCCCAGCATTTT
TRBV4-3	NA	TRBJ2-5	NA	16	CASSQDRWEVQETQYF	TGCGCCAGCAGCCAAGATAGGTGGGAGGTCCAAGAGACCCAGTACTTC
TRBV27	NA	TRBJ1-1	NA	15	CASSRGQFMNTEAFF	TGTGCCAGCAGTCGCGGACAGTTCATGAACACTGAAGCTTTCTTT
TRBV30	NA	TRBJ1-1	TRBD1	12	CAWDRVNTEAFF	TGTGCCTGGGACAGGGTGAACACTGAAGCTTTCTTT
TRBV9	NA	TRBJ2-2	TRBD1	15	CASSGTGSDTGELFF	TGTGCCAGCAGCGGGACAGGGTCGGACACCGGGGAGCTGTTTTTT
TRBV5-4	NA	TRBJ1-2	NA	12	CASSEVAYGYTF	TGTGCCAGCAGCGAGGTTGCCTATGGCTACACCTTC
TRBV27	once	TRBJ1-1	TRBD1	14	CASSAGTGLAEAFF	TGTGCCAGCAGTGCCGGGACAGGGCTGGCTGAAGCTTTCTTT
TRBV11-3	NA	TRBJ2-7	TRBD2	19	CASSLGGTSGSLDSYEQYF	TGTGCCAGCAGCTTAGGCGGGACTAGCGGGAGTCTGGATTCCTACGAGCAGTACTTC
TRBV7-9	NA	TRBJ2-1	TRBD2	16	CASSLELAGSYNEQFF	TGTGCCAGCAGCTTAGAACTAGCGGGTTCCTACAATGAGCAGTTCTTC
TRBV19	NA	TRBJ2-7	TRBD1	15	CATTKGGTGGYEQYF	TGTGCCACTACCAAAGGGGGGACAGGGGGGTACGAGCAGTACTTC
TRBV7-3	NA	TRBJ2-7	NA	13	CASSLGRTYEQYF	TGTGCCAGCAGCCTAGGTCGGACCTACGAGCAGTACTTC
TRBV27	NA	TRBJ2-3	NA	16	CASRSLLYSSTDTQYF	TGTGCCAGCAGATCCCTGCTTTATTCTAGCACAGATACGCAGTATTTT
TRBV7-3	NA	TRBJ2-2	NA	13	CASSLIATGELFF	TGTGCCAGCAGCTTAATAGCGACCGGGGAGCTGTTTTTT
TRBV7-3	once	TRBJ2-5	NA	16	CASSLRPSPKEETQYF	TGTGCCAGCAGCTTACGCCCCTCGCCTAAGGAGGAGACCCAGTACTTC
TRBV6-6	NA	TRBJ2-1	TRBD1	16	CASSYSYRGLYNEQFF	TGTGCCAGCAGTTACTCGTACAGGGGGCTCTACAATGAGCAGTTCTTC
TRBV28	NA	TRBJ1-5	TRBD1	13	CASSSQGAQPQHF	TGTGCCAGCAGCTCTCAGGGGGCTCAGCCCCAGCATTTT
TRBV7-6	NA	TRBJ2-7	NA	15	CASSLAGGDSYEQYF	TGTGCCAGCAGCTTAGCAGGCGGGGACTCCTACGAGCAGTACTTC
TRBV4-1	NA	TRBJ1-3	NA	15	CASSQDGGAGNTIYF	TGCGCCAGCAGCCAAGATGGAGGGGCTGGAAACACCATATATTTT
TRBV15	NA	TRBJ1-5	NA	18	CATSRDVWGADSNQPQHF	TGTGCCACCAGCAGAGATGTTTGGGGGGCTGATAGCAATCAGCCCCAGCATTTT
TRBV4-1	NA	TRBJ2-1	NA	12	CASSQGMNEQFF	TGCGCCAGCAGCCAAGGTATGAATGAGCAGTTCTTC
TRBV7-3	NA	TRBJ1-1	NA	17	CASSLIRLGAAGTEAFF	TGTGCCAGCAGCTTAATACGATTGGGGGCGGCGGGCACTGAAGCTTTCTTT
TRBV6-5	NA	TRBJ1-5	NA	14	CASSSRVSNQPQHF	TGTGCCAGCAGTTCCAGGGTTTCAAATCAGCCCCAGCATTTT
TRBV7-8	NA	TRBJ2-1	TRBD2	17	CASSPKIVGTSVDEQFF	TGTGCCAGCAGCCCAAAAATTGTCGGGACTAGCGTGGATGAGCAGTTCTTC
TRBV19	NA	TRBJ1-5	NA	14	CASSLTDTYGAQHF	TGTGCCAGTAGTTTAACGGACACCTACGGGGCCCAGCATTTT
TRBV4-1	NA	TRBJ2-7	NA	15	CASSQVRGPNYEQYF	TGCGCCAGCAGCCAAGTCAGAGGTCCTAACTACGAGCAGTACTTC
TRBV7-8	NA	TRBJ1-2	NA	15	CASSQIPGRNYGYTF	TGTGCCAGCAGCCAGATCCCGGGCCGAAACTATGGCTACACCTTC
TRBV7-2	NA	TRBJ2-3	NA	13	CASSLAFTDTQYF	TGTGCCAGCAGCTTGGCGTTCACAGATACGCAGTATTTT
TRBV7-9	NA	TRBJ2-7	TRBD1	16	CASSLGGTGSSYEQYF	TGTGCCAGCAGCTTGGGGGGGACAGGGTCAAGCTACGAGCAGTACTTC
TRBV7-9	NA	TRBJ2-6	TRBD2	19	CASSSSGGYNPSGANVLTF	TGTGCCAGCAGCTCTTCCGGGGGGTACAACCCCTCTGGGGCCAACGTCCTGACTTTC
TRBV28	NA	TRBJ1-2	TRBD1	12	CASSWTGDGYTF	TGTGCCAGCAGTTGGACAGGGGACGGCTACACCTTC
TRBV6-5	NA	TRBJ2-2	NA	13	CASSSITSGELFF	TGTGCCAGCAGTTCCATAACTTCCGGGGAGCTGTTTTTT
TRBV7-9	few	TRBJ1-5	NA	14	CASSLGTGKQPQHF	TGTGCCAGCAGCTTAGGTACAGGGAAGCAGCCCCAGCATTTT
TRBV5-1	NA	TRBJ2-7	NA	12	CASSPDSPEQYF	TGCGCCAGCAGCCCAGACAGCCCCGAGCAGTACTTC
TRBV5-5	NA	TRBJ1-1	NA	13	CASSLGTNTEAFF	TGTGCCAGCAGCTTGGGGACGAACACTGAAGCTTTCTTT
TRBV6-6	NA	TRBJ2-7	NA	14	CASSYSPNRGEQYF	TGTGCCAGCAGTTACTCCCCTAACCGAGGCGAGCAGTACTTC
TRBV6-5	NA	TRBJ1-5	NA	13	CASSTGTHQPQHF	TGTGCCAGCAGTACAGGGACCCATCAGCCCCAGCATTTT
TRBV28	NA	TRBJ2-1	NA	12	CASSLGNNEQFF	TGTGCCAGCAGTTTAGGCAACAATGAGCAGTTCTTC